The 5 T cell receptor beta chains below were found in one sample sequenced in a study of regulatory T cells in long-lasting Graves disease. CDR3-region Arm-PCR and iRepertoire HTBI primers produced the TCR beta libraries. TCRdb redid the calling of the multiplex PCR reads with MiXCR, one entry per CDR3 protein. The repertoire consists of hundreds of thousands of distinct CDR3 sequences, with about 12% occurring once and the leading ten covering roughly 8.2%. As to time point: newly diagnosed GD, antithyroid drugs for less than 3 months. Following extraction of RNA from PBMCs, that RNA was used to make the TCR library. The same specimen was also included in a second study, on T cells in Graves' hyperthyroidism and ophthalmopathy.

Sample: peripheral blood mononuclear cells (PBMCs), taken at new diagnosis, from a patient treated with antithyroid drugs. The receptor set was obtained from a woman aged 30 to 39 with Graves disease.

In this sample, this clonotype turned up a few times. The V call is TRBV25-1, the J call TRBJ1-2; a weak D match, TRBD1 (5 bases). The CDR3 covers 15 residues. The V gene's germline CDR1 is MGHDK and CDR2 SYGVNS. Trimming took 0 bases from V and 6 from J, leaving 14 bases between them. The CDR3 spells CASSEYSGTPNGYTF. The CDR3 coding sequence is TGTGCCAGCAGTGAATACTCCGGGACTCCGAATGGCTACACCTTC.

This clonotype has a count of ten or more. The rearrangement joins TRBV6-5 to TRBJ2-2, with D uncertain. The CDR3 contains 16 residues. Trimming cost V 0 bases and J 0 bases, with 8 bases left between them. CDR1 MNHEY and CDR2 SVGAGI come from the germline V gene. The CDR3 coding sequence is TGTGCCAGCAGTTACTCCCCGACAACGAACACCGGGGAGCTGTTTTTT. Protein product: CASSYSPTTNTGELFF.

The chain has TRBV25-1 and TRBJ2-7; unclear D gene. Germline CDR1 MGHDK, CDR2 SYGVNS. This CDR3 has 14 residues. V lost 1 base and J 11 bases, leaving 18 bases between the germline ends. CDR3: CASSESRPASPKYF. CDR3 DNA sequence: TGTGCCAGCAGTGAATCACGACCAGCATCTCCGAAGTACTTC.

The rearrangement links TRBV6-1 to TRBJ1-1; D call uncertain. The CDR3 length is 13 residues. V was cut by 8 bases and J by 2 bases, with 12 bases left in between. Germline V gene lookup returns CDR1 MNHNS and CDR2 SASEGT. This CDR3 is CASSTTLNTEAFF. CDR3 nucleotide sequence: TGTGCCAGCTCGACAACTCTTAACACTGAAGCTTTCTTT.

Written as DNA, the CDR3 is TGTGCCAGTGAGGGGAACACAGATACGCAGTATTTT. Its protein product is CASEGNTDTQYF. The genes are TRBV6-2 or TRBV6-3 and TRBJ2-3; the D gene could be TRBD1 or TRBD2 (5 bases each). Per the germline V gene, CDR1 is MNHEY and CDR2 is SVGEGT. The CDR3 is made up of 12 amino acids. Trimming took 9 bases from V and 2 from J, leaving 9 bases between them.